This T cell receptor beta chain was recorded in a study of T cell responses to AZD1222 COVID-19 vaccine. Turning to this clone: Its antigen is not identified.

General study findings and limits: Variant regions that are unmutated are reportedly the target of nearly half of spike-specific TCRs.

Looked up from germline, CDR1 is MGHRA and CDR2 is YSYEKL. This CDR3 is built from 17 residues. The germline V and J ends were trimmed by 4 bases and 0 bases, with 19 bases remaining between them. The method was immunoSEQ multiplex PCR; TCRdb's version includes in-frame clones alone and lacks a portion of them. The repertoire holds 110,000 to 150,000 clones, about nine tenths seen once, with around 1.7% in the top ten. The material was peripheral blood, obtained on day 0 of AZD1222 vaccination. The J gene is TRBJ2-7, the V gene TRBV4-1; possibly TRBD2 for D (5 bases). This clonotype was sampled from an adult in good health. The DNA for the CDR3 is TGCGCCAGCAGCCCCTTACTAGTCCCGACCCTCTCCTACGAGCAGTACTTC. Translating it yields CASSPLLVPTLSYEQYF.